One sample yielded the 10 T cell receptor beta chains listed below, sequenced in a study of tumor-infiltrating lymphocytes in primary liver carcinoma. Production of TCR beta cDNA used 500 ng total RNA together with a constant-region primer. It was through three nested multiplex PCR rounds of slightly modified ARM-PCR that TCR beta libraries arose. With TRBV1-TRBV30 forward primers and a C-beta reverse primer, the first two PCR rounds were run for around 11 cycles each. TCRdb ran MiXCR on the multiplex PCR reads and lists one entry per CDR3 protein. The data contain about 200,000 distinct CDR3 sequences, about 65% of them singletons. Blood RNA originated from unsorted whole blood, with germline DNA additionally extracted. Sequenced sample: peripheral blood. These receptors were obtained from an older woman with primary liver carcinoma and hepatitis B virus infection.

The rearrangement joins TRBV7-9 to TRBJ1-1; unclear D gene. Germline CDR1 reads SEHNR; CDR2 reads FQNEAQ (reference sequence). The CDR3 is made up of 15 amino acids. V lost 1 base and J lost 0, with 9 bases in between. CDR3 sequence reads: CASSLEGKLNTEAFF. The CDR3 DNA sequence: TGTGCCAGCAGCTTAGAAGGGAAGTTGAACACTGAAGCTTTCTTT. The complete variable domain, with remaining parts taken from reference TRBV7-9 and TRBJ1-1, reads DTGVSQNPRHKITKRGQNVTFRCDPISEHNRLYWYRQTLGQGPEFLTYFQNEAQLEKSRLLSDRFSAERPKGSFSTLEIQRTEQGDSAMYLCASSLEGKLNTEAFFGQGTRLTVV.

J is TRBJ2-5 and V is TRBV12-3 or TRBV12-4; possible D gene TRBD2, 5 bases. The CDR3 runs to 14 residues. V lost 5 bases and J lost 3, with 13 bases in between. CDR3: CASSPPSWKETQYF. The CDR3 DNA follows: TGTGCCAGCAGTCCGCCTAGCTGGAAAGAGACCCAGTACTTC.

Notes on this clonotype: The junction shows a germline mismatch at one end, possibly a read error. The chain employs TRBV4-1 and TRBJ2-2, with D tentatively TRBD2 (6 bases). Germline loops: CDR1 MGHRA, CDR2 YSYEKL. CDR3 length: 20 amino acids. This chain's CDR3 is CASSQVRSQGGDEEHRGAVF. The CDR3 nucleotides read TGCGCCAGCAGCCAAGTTCGTAGCCAGGGAGGTGACGAGGAACACCGGGGAGCTGTTTTT.

This clonotype came up once. The rearrangement uses TRBV12-3 or TRBV12-4 and TRBJ1-1, with D maybe TRBD1 (5 bases). This CDR3 has 17 residues. V was shortened by 8 bases and J by 6 bases, with 28 bases between the two germline ends. This CDR3 reads CASHASRSRERKAEAFF. In DNA form, the CDR3 reads TGTGCCAGCCATGCTAGTAGGAGCAGGGAGAGGAAGGCTGAAGCTTTCTTT.

Notes on this clonotype: This may arise from a read error, as a much more abundant clone is one base away. V is TRBV6-6 and J is TRBJ2-3; 8 bases line up with TRBD2. The germline V gene encodes CDR1 MNHNY and CDR2 SVGAGI (reference sequence). The J segment lost 1 base and the V segment lost 0 bases, leaving 9 bases of the junction unmatched. The CDR3 contains 18 residues. CDR3: CASSYSRGRSRGTDTQYF. CDR3 coding DNA: TGTGCCAGCAGTTACTCGCGCGGGAGGTCCAGAGGCACAGATACGCAGTATTTT.

This clonotype has more than one count but fewer than ten. The V call is TRBV28, the J call TRBJ2-1; TRBD2 agrees at 12 bases. Germline CDR1 and CDR2: MDHEN and SYDVKM. V trimming: 4 bases; J trimming: 5 bases; junction bases outside the gene matches: 6. The CDR3 is 16 amino acids. As DNA, the CDR3 is TGTGCCAGCAGTTCATCGGGACTAGCGGGCCACAATGAGCAGTTCTTC. Residues: CASSSSGLAGHNEQFF.

V is TRBV28 and J is TRBJ1-5; D is unclear. The germline V gene encodes CDR1 MDHEN and CDR2 SYDVKM. This CDR3 has 14 amino acids. The V gene lost 5 bases and the J gene lost 1 base, with 9 bases spanning the gap. The CDR3 DNA sequence: TGTGCCAGCAGTGCGACAACGAGCAATCAGCCCCAGCATTTT. This sequence encodes CASSATTSNQPQHF.

J is TRBJ2-1 and V is TRBV7-8; D remains unclear. V shed 3 bases and J shed 5 bases, with 8 bases lying between them. Looked up from germline, CDR1 is SGHVS and CDR2 is FQNEAQ. This CDR3 has 13 amino acids. The CDR3 spells CASSLGCDNEQFF. The CDR3 DNA is TGTGCCAGCAGCTTGGGCTGTGACAATGAGCAGTTCTTC.

The rearrangement joins TRBV5-1 to TRBJ2-2; D tentatively fits TRBD1 or TRBD2 (6 bases each). Germline loops: CDR1 SGHRS, CDR2 YFSETQ. This CDR3 is built from 18 residues. Trimming left V 1 base short and J 3 bases short, with 19 bases between. CDR3: CASSLFSGANTDTGELFF. As DNA, the CDR3 is TGCGCCAGCAGCTTGTTTTCGGGGGCCAACACGGACACCGGGGAGCTGTTTTTT.

This clonotype was detected once. The junction departs from germline at one end; a sequencing error may be responsible. The V and J genes are TRBV11-3 and TRBJ2-1; 11 nucleotides align to TRBD2. This CDR3 is built from 17 residues. Germline lookup yields CDR1 SGHNT and CDR2 YENEEA. DNA for the CDR3: TGTGCCAACAGCTTGGGACTAGCGGCTAACTTCTACAATGAGCAGTTCTTC. It yields the protein CANSLGLAANFYNEQFF.